The 17 T cell receptor beta chains given below trace back to one sample, sequenced in a study of blood T cell repertoires in COVID-19. Assay used: immunoSEQ multiplex PCR; TCRdb lists only in-frame clones, some missing. The sample holds around 140,000 clones, 70% to 90% seen once. What was sequenced was peripheral blood. Receptors were obtained from a human donor with acute or convalescent COVID-19. The donor label of this sample is uncertain.

The V gene is TRBV10-3, the J gene TRBJ1-3; no firm D call. The CDR3 loop spans 15 amino acids. Per germline, CDR1 ENHRY and CDR2 SYGVKD. V was cut by 3 bases and J by 0 bases, with 9 bases left in between. The DNA for the CDR3 is TGTGCCATCAGTGATCAGGCCAGCTCTGGAAACACCATATATTTT. This translates into CAISDQASSGNTIYF.

The chain couples TRBV2 to TRBJ2-7, with a possible D match to TRBD2 (5 bases). This CDR3 is 15 amino acids long. CDR1 and CDR2 (germline): SNHLY, FYNNEI. Trimming shortened V by 2 bases and J by 2 bases, and 13 bases separated the two germline ends. CDR3 sequence: CASSETAGTAYEQYF. The DNA for the CDR3 is TGTGCCAGCAGTGAAACGGCGGGCACAGCCTACGAGCAGTACTTC.

The chain couples TRBV6-2 or TRBV6-3 to TRBJ1-5; the match to TRBD1 covers 7 bases. The trim removed 2 bases at V and 6 bases at J, leaving 4 bases unmatched. Germline values: CDR1 MNHEY, CDR2 SVGEGT. The CDR3 extends over 14 amino acids. The DNA of the CDR3 is TGTGCCAGCAGTTACAGGGGGCGGGTTCAGCCCCAGCATTTT. Amino acid sequence: CASSYRGRVQPQHF.

The V and J genes are TRBV18 and TRBJ2-7; 7 nucleotides agree with TRBD1. Per germline, CDR1 KGHSH and CDR2 LQKENI. V lost 5 bases and J lost 4; bases outside the gene matches: 11. CDR3 length equals 15 residues. The CDR3 coding sequence is TGTGCCAGCTCAATTGGACAGGATGCCGTTTACGAGCAGTACGTC. This sequence encodes CASSIGQDAVYEQYV.

The V gene is TRBV19, the J gene TRBJ2-2; 11 nucleotides match TRBD2. The junction had 9 bases not matched to a gene; V was cut back by 7 bases and J by 5 bases. CDR1 is LNHDA, CDR2 SQIVND, per germline (reference sequence). CDR3 length equals 16 residues. CDR3 loop: CASTPGASGRTGELFF. For the CDR3, the DNA is TGTGCCAGTACACCAGGGGCTAGCGGGAGGACCGGGGAGCTGTTTTTT.

V gene TRBV10-3 combines with J gene TRBJ2-3; 7 bases line up with TRBD2. V lost 3 bases to trimming and J lost 0 bases; unmatched junction nucleotides: 3. Germline V gene sequence: CDR1 ENHRY, CDR2 SYGVKD. The CDR3 spans 15 residues. The chain's CDR3 is CAISESGVSTDTQYF. The CDR3 DNA reads TGTGCCATCAGTGAAAGCGGGGTCAGCACAGATACGCAGTATTTT.

The genes are TRBV10-2 and TRBJ2-1; the match to TRBD2 covers 7 bases. Unmatched junction bases numbered 6, after V lost 4 bases and J lost 9 bases. This CDR3 region has 13 residues. In germline, CDR1 is WSHSY, CDR2 SAAADI. In DNA form, the CDR3 reads TGCGCCAGCAGTGCAGGCGGGAGCGGTGAGCAGTTCTTC. Translated: CASSAGGSGEQFF.

The chain carries TRBV7-9 and TRBJ2-7; unclear D gene. The germline V gene encodes CDR1 SEHNR and CDR2 FQNEAQ (reference sequence). This CDR3 is 11 amino acids long. V shed 5 bases and J shed 3 bases, with 5 bases lying between them. The CDR3 region is CASSPIYEQYF. CDR3 DNA sequence: TGTGCCAGCAGCCCCATCTACGAGCAGTACTTC.

This clone has just one count. V usage is TRBV6-4 and J usage is TRBJ2-4; possible D gene TRBD2, 5 bases. The CDR3 runs to 15 residues. Trimming left V 5 bases short and J 2 bases short, with 13 bases between. Germline assignment: CDR1 MRHNA and CDR2 SNTAGT. CDR3 residues: CASSFSRETKNIQYF. The DNA of the CDR3 is TGTGCCAGCAGTTTTAGCCGGGAAACCAAAAACATTCAGTACTTC.

The rearrangement joins TRBV27 to TRBJ1-2; 9 bases fit TRBD1. The CDR3 covers 16 residues. Trimming cost V 0 bases and J 1 base; bases outside gene matches: 3. CDR1 MNHEY and CDR2 SMNVEV come from the germline V gene (reference sequence). CDR3 region: CASSLSGTGNNYGYTF. In DNA, the CDR3 is TGTGCCAGCAGTTTATCTGGGACAGGGAATAACTATGGCTACACCTTC.

The chain joins TRBV19 to TRBJ2-2, with D maybe TRBD1 (6 bases). Germline values: CDR1 LNHDA, CDR2 SQIVND (reference sequence). V shed 6 bases and J shed 7 bases, with 18 bases lying between them. CDR3 length: 15 residues. CDR3 amino acids: CASSLGQGSYGELFF. The CDR3 coding sequence is TGTGCCAGTAGCCTGGGGCAGGGGTCGTACGGGGAGCTGTTTTTT.

This chain joins TRBV5-4 and TRBJ2-3, with 9 bases matching TRBD2. Germline assignment: CDR1 SGHNT and CDR2 YYREEE (reference sequence). Unmatched junction bases numbered 4, after V lost 0 bases and J lost 5 bases. The CDR3 is 15 amino acids. The CDR3 reads CASSLVRGGLDTQYF. In DNA form, the CDR3 reads TGTGCCAGCAGCTTGGTGCGGGGGGGCCTAGATACGCAGTATTTT.

The genes are TRBV14 and TRBJ1-1; the D gene is possibly TRBD1 (6 bases). The CDR3 has 14 residues. Germline V gene sequence: CDR1 SGHDN, CDR2 FVKESK. V was cut by 4 bases and J by 8 bases, with 17 bases left in between. The CDR3 loop reads CASSRMGAFAEAFF. For the CDR3, the DNA is TGTGCCAGCAGCCGAATGGGGGCGTTTGCGGAAGCTTTCTTT.

V and J are TRBV20-1 and TRBJ2-1; no firm D call. The CDR3 covers 13 residues. Trimming stripped 3 bases from V and 8 bases from J, with 14 bases between. The germline V gene encodes CDR1 DFQATT and CDR2 SNEGSKA (reference sequence). The CDR3 coding sequence is TGCAGTGCTAGTCCTCAGTGGTTCCATGAGCAGTTCTTC. This gives the protein CSASPQWFHEQFF.

The chain is built from TRBV3-1 (or the pseudogene TRBV3-2) and TRBJ1-5; TRBD1 is a possible D gene (5 bases). The CDR3 length is 14 residues. The germline V gene has CDR1 LGHDT and CDR2 YNNKEL (reference sequence). V lost 5 bases and J lost 3, with 11 bases in between. This CDR3 reads CASSYGQDNQPQHF. In nucleotides, the CDR3 is TGTGCCAGCAGCTATGGACAAGACAATCAGCCCCAGCATTTT.

As for this clone: The same CDR3 can be traced to other DNA sequences in this sample. The chain employs TRBV12-1 and TRBJ2-4; the D segment call TRBD1 is taken from the table without a DNA check. TRBV12-1 is a pseudogene locus. The CDR3 extends over 18 amino acids. CDR3: CASNNQGFMDPAKNIQYF. In DNA, the CDR3 is TGTGCCAGCAACAATCAGGGGTTTATGGACCCAGCCAAAAACATTCAGTACTTC.

J is TRBJ2-1 and V is TRBV27; maybe TRBD1 (6 bases). This CDR3 has 15 amino acids. Trimming shortened V by 5 bases and J by 4 bases, and 15 bases separated the two germline ends. Germline CDR1 and CDR2: MNHEY and SMNVEV (reference sequence). CDR3 nucleotides: TGTGCCAGCAGTAGCTCCGGGACACTATACAATGAGCAGTTCTTC. This gives the protein CASSSSGTLYNEQFF.